One and the same sample provided the 20 T cell receptor beta chains below, sequenced in a study of T cell changes during pregnancy in multiple sclerosis. Only in-frame clones appear in the TCRdb table, and some are missing; sequencing was by immunoSEQ multiplex PCR. The sample lists about 59,000 clones, approximately 92% occurring once. Material: CD4+ T cells from peripheral blood mononuclear cells, obtained before pregnancy. The receptors shown here come from a female donor with multiple sclerosis, enrolled in a pregnancy study.

The gene calls are TRBV9 and TRBJ1-3; 8 nucleotides agree with TRBD1. Germline loops: CDR1 SGDLS, CDR2 YYNGEE. CDR3 size: 14 residues. V gave up 4 bases and J gave up 4 bases; unmatched junction bases: 4. CDR3 region: CASSTTGVGNTIYF. CDR3 coding DNA: TGTGCCAGCAGCACGACAGGGGTCGGAAACACCATATATTTT. Filled out from reference TRBV9 and TRBJ1-3, the complete variable domain reads DSGVTQTPKHLITATGQRVTLRCSPRSGDLSVYWYQQSLDQGLQFLIQYYNGEERAKGNILERFSAQQFPDLHSELNLSSLELGDSALYFCASSTTGVGNTIYFGEGSWLTVV.

This chain uses TRBV11-2 with TRBJ2-5; D possibly corresponds to TRBD2 (5 bases). Germline values: CDR1 SGHAT, CDR2 FQNNGV. V lost 1 base and J 5 bases, leaving 26 bases between the germline ends. CDR3 length: 19 residues. CDR3 residues: CASSLGPGWRAGVWETQYF. CDR3 nucleotide sequence: TGTGCCAGCAGCTTAGGCCCAGGCTGGCGGGCCGGGGTATGGGAGACCCAGTACTTC.

DNA for the CDR3: TGCAGCGTTGAACCTCGGACGGGGACCTACGAGCAGTACTTC. It specifies CSVEPRTGTYEQYF. V usage is TRBV29-1 and J usage is TRBJ2-7, with D possibly matching TRBD2 (5 bases). CDR3 size: 14 residues. Germline loops: CDR1 SQVTM, CDR2 ANQGSEA. V was clipped by 2 bases and J by 2 bases, with 13 bases between them.

V usage is TRBV6-5 and J usage is TRBJ1-2; 9 nucleotides line up with TRBD1. Germline values: CDR1 MNHEY, CDR2 SVGAGI. CDR3 size: 14 residues. V lost 5 bases, J lost 4 bases, and 5 bases stayed unmatched. Written as DNA, the CDR3 is TGTGCCAGCAGTCAACAGGGGGCTGGCTATGGCTACACCTTC. Its protein product is CASSQQGAGYGYTF.

This chain connects TRBV5-1 to TRBJ1-1; no definite D call. The CDR3 is made up of 14 amino acids. Germline V gene lookup returns CDR1 SGHRS and CDR2 YFSETQ. Trimming cost V 4 bases and J 0 bases, with 10 bases left between them. CDR3 sequence reads: CASSEEAVNTEAFF. In nucleotides, the CDR3 is TGCGCCAGCAGCGAGGAAGCGGTGAACACTGAAGCTTTCTTT.

The count of this clone is one. The genes are TRBV6-5 and TRBJ2-1, with D possibly TRBD1 on 5 matching bases. V was trimmed by 4 bases and J by 3 bases, leaving 7 bases between them. Germline V gives CDR1 MNHEY, CDR2 SVGAGI. The CDR3 is 13 amino acids. The CDR3 loop reads CASSLGHYNEQFF. In DNA, the CDR3 is TGTGCCAGCAGTTTAGGACACTACAATGAGCAGTTCTTC.

This clone was found once. The gene calls are TRBV2 and TRBJ1-1; maybe TRBD1 (6 bases). Trimming took off 8 bases at V and 0 bases at J, with 13 bases between the two ends. CDR1 is SNHLY and CDR2 is FYNNEI in the germline V gene. The CDR3 length is 14 residues. CDR3 nucleotides: TGTGCCAGCGGTTCCGGGACAATGAACACTGAAGCTTTCTTT. Its protein product is CASGSGTMNTEAFF.

The V call is TRBV19, the J call TRBJ1-4, with TRBD1 matching over 7 bases. The CDR3 has 18 amino acids. The germline V gene encodes CDR1 LNHDA and CDR2 SQIVND (reference sequence). J lost 0 bases, V lost 7 bases, and 14 bases had no gene match. The CDR3 here is CASTPRGRGRSTNEKLFF. CDR3 DNA sequence: TGTGCCAGTACCCCGAGGGGCAGGGGGAGGTCAACTAATGAAAAACTGTTTTTT.

The gene calls are TRBV30 and TRBJ2-5, with 9 bases fitting TRBD2. The end of the DNA fits TRBJ2-7 better, so the J call may be wrong. There are 15 residues in the CDR3. Germline-derived CDR1 and CDR2 are GTSNPN and SVGIG (reference sequence). CDR3 sequence reads: CAWRLQTSGPYEQYF. The CDR3 nucleotides read TGTGCCTGGAGGCTCCAGACTAGCGGACCCTACGAGCAGTACTTC.

Concerning this clone: The sample carries other DNA sequences with the same CDR3. V and J are TRBV28 and TRBJ2-3; D gene ambiguous. CDR1 and CDR2 (germline): MDHEN, SYDVKM. This CDR3 has 12 residues. Trimming cost V 2 bases and J 5 bases, with 5 bases left between them. The DNA of the CDR3 is TGTGCCAGCAGTTTAAACGGAGATACGCAGTATTTT. It encodes CASSLNGDTQYF. Together with reference TRBV28 and TRBJ2-3, the CDR3 gives the full variable domain: DVKVTQSSRYLVKRTGEKVFLECVQDMDHENMFWYRQDPGLGLRLIYFSYDVKMKEKGDIPEGYSVSREKKERFSLILESASTNQTSMYLCASSLNGDTQYFGPGTRLTVL.

The chain uses TRBV19 and TRBJ2-3; 12 bases line up with TRBD1. Germline V lookup: CDR1 LNHDA, CDR2 SQIVND (reference sequence). The V segment lost 5 bases and the J segment 6 bases; nucleotides outside the gene matches: 12. The length of the CDR3 is 17 residues. The CDR3 nucleotides read TGTGCCAGTAGTTTACGGGGGGGGACAGGGGGCCTGGATACGCAGTATTTT. It specifies CASSLRGGTGGLDTQYF.

The table lists this clone with a count of one. This chain links TRBV28 with TRBJ2-3; 9 nucleotides align to TRBD2. V dropped 7 bases and J dropped 2; count of bases not matched to a gene: 7. CDR3 length: 15 amino acids. CDR1 is MDHEN and CDR2 is SYDVKM in the germline V gene. The CDR3 DNA is TGTGCCAGCACCCTAGGGACTAGCAACACAGATACGCAGTATTTT. Its protein is CASTLGTSNTDTQYF.

This clone was detected once. One end of the junction does not line up with germline, which may come from a read error. The chain has TRBV7-7 and TRBJ2-1; 7 bases are a match to TRBD2. Germline V gene data show CDR1 as SSHAT and CDR2 as FNYEAQ (reference sequence). CDR3 length: 13 amino acids. CDR3 protein: CASSQTSVNEQFF. CDR3 bases: TGTGCTAGCAGCCAAACTAGCGTCAATGAGCAGTTCTTC.

This clone was observed a single time. The V gene is TRBV4-2, the J gene TRBJ1-4; TRBD1 aligns across 7 bases. V dropped 1 base and J dropped 8; count of bases not matched to a gene: 4. CDR1 is LGHNA, CDR2 YNFKEQ, per germline. The CDR3 has 14 amino acids. The CDR3 coding sequence is TGTGCCAGCAGCCAAGGGGACAGTCTCGAAAAACTGTTTTTT. It is translated as CASSQGDSLEKLFF.

The chain couples TRBV11-3 to TRBJ2-7, with TRBD1 matching 11 bases. The length of the CDR3 is 15 residues. V dropped 4 bases and J dropped 2; count of bases not matched to a gene: 4. Looked up from germline, CDR1 is SGHNT and CDR2 is YENEEA. This chain's CDR3 is CASSSPGQGAYEQYF. CDR3 DNA: TGTGCCAGCAGCTCCCCGGGACAGGGGGCCTACGAGCAGTACTTC. Complete variable domain (other parts from reference TRBV11-3 and TRBJ2-7): EAGVVQSPRYKIIEKKQPVAFWCNPISGHNTLYWYLQNLGQGPELLIRYENEEAVDDSQLPKDRFSAERLKGVDSTLKIQPAELGDSAVYLCASSSPGQGAYEQYFGPGTRLTVT.

The chain joins TRBV6-1 to TRBJ1-5, with D possibly matching TRBD1 (5 bases). The V end was cut by 5 bases, the J end by 1 base, with 12 bases between. Germline-derived CDR1 and CDR2 are MNHNS and SASEGT. This CDR3 region has 15 residues. The chain's CDR3 is CASSRAGGSNQPQHF. The CDR3 DNA follows: TGTGCCAGCAGTCGTGCCGGGGGAAGCAATCAGCCCCAGCATTTT.

CDR3 amino acids: CASARDREIKLYF. The CDR3 DNA is TGTGCCAGCGCTCGGGACAGGGAAATAAAATTGTACTTC. This chain uses TRBV27 with TRBJ2-7, with 9 bases matching TRBD1. Looked up from germline, CDR1 is MNHEY and CDR2 is SMNVEV (reference sequence). This CDR3 comprises 13 residues. Trimming at V came to 8 bases and at J to 12 bases, leaving 14 bases not matched to a gene.

The chain is built from TRBV12-5 and TRBJ2-3; 8 bases line up with TRBD2. The trim removed 1 base at V and 2 bases at J, leaving 8 bases unmatched. Germline V CDR1 and CDR2: LGHNT, FRNRAP. This CDR3 region has 17 residues. The CDR3 region is CASGLGGSGTFTDTQYF. In nucleotides, the CDR3 is TGTGCTAGTGGTTTGGGGGGTAGCGGGACCTTCACAGATACGCAGTATTTT. The entire variable domain, with the rest obtained from reference TRBV12-5 and TRBJ2-3, is as follows: DARVTQTPRHKVTEMGQEVTMRCQPILGHNTVFWYRQTMMQGLELLAYFRNRAPLDDSGMPKDRFSAEMPDATLATLKIQPSEPRDSAVYFCASGLGGSGTFTDTQYFGPGTRLTVL.

The V gene is TRBV6-1, the J gene TRBJ2-7, with TRBD1 identical over 11 bases. The germline V gene has CDR1 MNHNS and CDR2 SASEGT. There are 14 residues in the CDR3. V was pared by 7 bases and J by 4 bases, with 6 bases of the junction left unmatched. The CDR3 bases are TGTGCCAGCATGACCGGGACAGGGGGGTACGAGCAGTACTTC. It encodes CASMTGTGGYEQYF.

The chain couples TRBV10-3 to TRBJ2-7; D ambiguous. V lost 4 bases to trimming and J lost 3 bases, with 7 bases between them. Germline-derived CDR1 and CDR2 are ENHRY and SYGVKD. The length of the CDR3 is 12 residues. The CDR3, as DNA: TGTGCCATCAGTGGAGTAGACTACGAGCAGTACTTC. This translates into CAISGVDYEQYF.